These 22 T cell receptor beta chains were all obtained from the same sample, sequenced in a study of blood T cell repertoires in COVID-19. Measured with immunoSEQ multiplex PCR; TCRdb has only the in-frame clones, and not every one. Altogether a few hundred thousand clones are present, about 87% being singletons, with the ten largest covering roughly 12%. Sequences were obtained from peripheral blood. Receptors originate from a woman between 50 and 59 years old with COVID-19, enrolled during active disease.

This chain joins TRBV9 and TRBJ1-1; D is perhaps TRBD1 (6 bases). V lost 9 bases to trimming and J lost 3 bases, with 15 bases between them. The CDR3 is 13 residues long. Germline V gives CDR1 SGDLS, CDR2 YYNGEE. This CDR3 is CATRRPGDTEAFF. CDR3 nucleotides: TGTGCCACCCGCCGGCCAGGGGACACTGAAGCTTTCTTT.

The chain links TRBV2 to TRBJ2-1; D is possibly TRBD2 (5 bases). This CDR3 contains 14 residues. In germline, CDR1 is SNHLY, CDR2 FYNNEI. V lost 5 bases and J lost 5, with 13 bases in between. CDR3 in DNA: TGTGCCAGCAGTAGGACTCGGAACCACAATGAGCAGTTCTTC. Encoded protein: CASSRTRNHNEQFF. The full variable domain, in which reference TRBV2 and TRBJ2-1 provide the parts outside the CDR3, is EPEVTQTPSHQVTQMGQEVILRCVPISNHLYFYWYRQILGQKVEFLVSFYNNEISEKSEIFDDQFSVERPDGSNFTLKIRSTKLEDSAMYFCASSRTRNHNEQFFGPGTRLTVL.

The chain is built from TRBV10-3 and TRBJ2-7; 9 bases fit TRBD1. The CDR3 contains 14 residues. In germline, CDR1 is ENHRY, CDR2 SYGVKD. The trim removed 2 bases at V and 6 bases at J, leaving 5 bases unmatched. Here the CDR3 reads CAISEIIQGAEQYF. The CDR3 region has the DNA TGTGCCATCAGTGAGATAATACAGGGGGCCGAGCAGTACTTC.

This clone came up a few times. The J gene is TRBJ2-1, the V gene TRBV7-3; TRBD1 aligns across 9 bases. Germline V gives CDR1 SGHTA, CDR2 FQGTGA. V shed 5 bases and J 7 bases; nucleotides not matched to a gene: 6. The CDR3 runs 14 residues. The DNA for the CDR3 is TGTGCCAGCAGCGCGGACAGGGGAGGGAATGAGCAGTTCTTC. Its translation is CASSADRGGNEQFF. Together with reference TRBV7-3 and TRBJ2-1, the CDR3 gives the full variable domain: GAGVSQTPSNKVTEKGKYVELRCDPISGHTALYWYRQSLGQGPEFLIYFQGTGAADDSGLPNDRFFAVRPEGSVSTLKIQRTERGDSAVYLCASSADRGGNEQFFGPGTRLTVL.

V gene TRBV6-5 combines with J gene TRBJ1-1; the D gene is possibly TRBD1 (5 bases). Germline V gene lookup returns CDR1 MNHEY and CDR2 SVGAGI. The V end lost 5 bases, the J end lost 7 bases, and 20 bases lay between the germline ends. This CDR3 is 15 amino acids long. The CDR3 DNA reads TGTGCCAGCAGTAGGCCCGCGGTCCGGGGGAGTGAAGCTTTCTTT. This encodes CASSRPAVRGSEAFF.

The rearrangement links TRBV30 to TRBJ2-3; D is ambiguous. The V end lost 0 bases, the J end lost 0 bases, and 7 bases lay between the germline ends. Germline CDR1 is GTSNPN and CDR2 is SVGIG (reference sequence). This CDR3 comprises 14 residues. CDR3 amino acids: CAWSVSRSTDTQYF. Here the CDR3 DNA reads TGTGCCTGGAGTGTAAGTAGAAGCACAGATACGCAGTATTTT.

The CDR3 DNA follows: TGTGCCAGCAGCTTATCTGTCCAGGGGGCTGAAGCTTTCTTT. The encoded protein is CASSLSVQGAEAFF. The rearrangement joins TRBV11-2 to TRBJ1-1; 7 bases map to TRBD1. V shed 2 bases and J 6 bases; nucleotides not matched to a gene: 6. The CDR3 length is 14 residues. Germline V gene data show CDR1 as SGHAT and CDR2 as FQNNGV.

The V and J genes are TRBV11-2 and TRBJ2-1; D remains ambiguous. Trimming shortened V by 4 bases and J by 0 bases, and 10 bases separated the two germline ends. CDR1 and CDR2 from the germline V gene are SGHAT and FQNNGV. The CDR3 is 15 residues long. CDR3 in DNA: TGTGCCAGCAGCTCGAGTAGCAGCTCCTACAATGAGCAGTTCTTC. Translating it yields CASSSSSSSYNEQFF. Full variable domain (outside the CDR3, taken from reference TRBV11-2 and TRBJ2-1): EAGVAQSPRYKIIEKRQSVAFWCNPISGHATLYWYQQILGQGPKLLIQFQNNGVVDDSQLPKDRFSAERLKGVDSTLKIQPAKLEDSAVYLCASSSSSSSYNEQFFGPGTRLTVL.

The V and J genes are TRBV30 and TRBJ2-3, with D perhaps TRBD1 (5 bases). Between the trimmed V and J ends, which lost 0 bases and 5 bases, there was a span of 18 bases. Germline V gene data show CDR1 as GTSNPN and CDR2 as SVGIG (reference sequence). The CDR3 loop spans 16 amino acids. CDR3 residues: CAWSVRPSTVGDTQYF. In DNA form, the CDR3 reads TGTGCCTGGAGTGTGCGACCCTCGACAGTGGGAGATACGCAGTATTTT.

The chain carries TRBV29-1 and TRBJ2-2; maybe TRBD2 (5 bases). The V end lost 7 bases, the J end lost 2 bases, and 11 bases lay between the germline ends. The CDR3 runs 13 residues. Germline V CDR1 and CDR2: SQVTM, ANQGSEA. In nucleotides, the CDR3 is TGCAGCGCCTGGACTGTAAACACCGGGGAGCTGTTTTTT. It yields the protein CSAWTVNTGELFF.

The rearrangement links TRBV7-3 to TRBJ2-1, with a weak D call TRBD2 (6 bases). With 0 bases removed from V and 8 bases from J, the gap between germline ends came to 11 bases. The length of the CDR3 is 14 residues. Per germline, CDR1 SGHTA and CDR2 FQGTGA. The CDR3 DNA reads TGTGCCAGCAGCTTAACCTCACTAGCACATGAGCAGTTCTTC. This gives the protein CASSLTSLAHEQFF.

This chain uses TRBV5-1 with TRBJ1-6; a weak D match, TRBD1 (6 bases). This CDR3 spans 15 amino acids. Trimming cost V 0 bases and J 9 bases, with 13 bases left between them. Germline V CDR1 and CDR2: SGHRS, YFSETQ. The CDR3 nucleotides are TGCGCCAGCAGCTTGGATGGGGGGGCGAGTTCACCCCTCCACTTT. Translated, it gives CASSLDGGASSPLHF. Together with reference TRBV5-1 and TRBJ1-6, the CDR3 gives the full variable domain: KAGVTQTPRYLIKTRGQQVTLSCSPISGHRSVSWYQQTPGQGLQFLFEYFSETQRNKGNFPGRFSGRQFSNSRSEMNVSTLELGDSALYLCASSLDGGASSPLHFGNGTRLTVT.

This sequence joins TRBV5-1 and TRBJ1-2, with 7 bases that match TRBD1. Germline lookup yields CDR1 SGHRS and CDR2 YFSETQ. The V and J ends lost 3 bases and 8 bases, in that order; junction bases with no gene match: 7. The CDR3 runs to 13 residues. CDR3 in amino acids: CASSSTGESGYTF. CDR3 in DNA: TGCGCCAGCAGCTCAACAGGGGAAAGCGGCTACACCTTC. The full variable domain, completed using reference TRBV5-1 and TRBJ1-2, is KAGVTQTPRYLIKTRGQQVTLSCSPISGHRSVSWYQQTPGQGLQFLFEYFSETQRNKGNFPGRFSGRQFSNSRSEMNVSTLELGDSALYLCASSSTGESGYTFGSGTRLTVV.

V gene TRBV3-1 (or the pseudogene TRBV3-2) combines with J gene TRBJ2-1; tentative D call: TRBD2 (6 bases). The germline CDR1 and CDR2 sequences are LGHDT and YNNKEL (reference sequence). CDR3 length: 16 residues. Trimming removed 0 bases at V and 6 bases at J, with 15 bases between. CDR3 residues: CASSQDHRGVGNEQFF. CDR3 bases: TGTGCCAGCAGCCAAGATCACCGCGGGGTGGGCAATGAGCAGTTCTTC.

This chain links TRBV24-1 with TRBJ1-5, with TRBD1 matching 12 bases. This CDR3 has 19 amino acids. Trimming removed 8 bases from V and 2 bases from J; junction bases left unmatched: 15. Germline CDR1 KGHDR, CDR2 SFDVKD. The CDR3 spells CATTEGQGARLFGNQPQHF. The DNA for the CDR3 is TGTGCCACCACCGAGGGACAGGGGGCTCGACTTTTTGGCAATCAGCCCCAGCATTTT.

This chain uses TRBV5-1 with TRBJ2-5, with a weak D call TRBD1 (5 bases). The CDR3 is 16 amino acids. Trimming removed 2 bases from V and 1 base from J, with 15 bases in between. The germline gives CDR1 SGHRS, CDR2 YFSETQ. The chain's CDR3 is CASSFWVGESQETQYF. CDR3 in DNA: TGCGCCAGCAGCTTCTGGGTAGGGGAAAGCCAAGAGACCCAGTACTTC.

This sequence joins TRBV4-2 and TRBJ1-1, with no clear D. This CDR3 contains 13 residues. The germline V gene has CDR1 LGHNA and CDR2 YNFKEQ. V lost 8 bases to trimming and J lost 5 bases, with 15 bases between them. The CDR3 DNA is TGTGCCAGCCTAGGGAGGTTGGGAACTGAAGCTTTCTTT. This codes for CASLGRLGTEAFF.

This clone was seen a few times. The chain recombines TRBV5-1 with TRBJ2-3; the D gene is possibly TRBD2 (6 bases). Germline assignment: CDR1 SGHRS and CDR2 YFSETQ. This CDR3 region has 15 residues. Trimming shortened V by 4 bases and J by 0 bases, and 12 bases separated the two germline ends. Here the CDR3 DNA reads TGCGCCAGCAGCGACGGGGGAGCAAGCACAGATACGCAGTATTTT. It codes for CASSDGGASTDTQYF.

In its sample, this clone was seen once. The chain recombines TRBV4-2 with TRBJ1-2, with a weak D call TRBD1 (6 bases). The CDR3 contains 14 residues. Germline CDR1 LGHNA, CDR2 YNFKEQ. With 0 bases removed from V and 5 bases from J, the gap between germline ends came to 10 bases. The CDR3 nucleotides read TGTGCCAGCAGCCAAGATGGGGACACATATGGCTACACCTTC. It codes for CASSQDGDTYGYTF.

The chain links TRBV4-2 to TRBJ1-1; D not resolved. Germline-derived CDR1 and CDR2 are LGHNA and YNFKEQ. V lost 1 base to trimming and J lost 11 bases, with 14 bases between them. The CDR3 covers 13 residues. The CDR3 bases are TGTGCCAGCAGCCAAGGGCGGAGGGTGGGCGCTTTCTTT. Amino acids: CASSQGRRVGAFF.

This chain connects TRBV28 to TRBJ2-7, with D maybe TRBD1 (6 bases). Per the germline V gene, CDR1 is MDHEN and CDR2 is SYDVKM. Trimming took 2 bases from V and 0 from J, leaving 11 bases between them. CDR3 size: 15 residues. The CDR3 bases are TGTGCCAGCAGTTTAGGGGGCTCTACCTCCTACGAGCAGTACTTC. Residues: CASSLGGSTSYEQYF. Together with reference TRBV28 and TRBJ2-7, the CDR3 gives the full variable domain: DVKVTQSSRYLVKRTGEKVFLECVQDMDHENMFWYRQDPGLGLRLIYFSYDVKMKEKGDIPEGYSVSREKKERFSLILESASTNQTSMYLCASSLGGSTSYEQYFGPGTRLTVT.

The V gene is TRBV27, the J gene TRBJ1-6; the D gene is possibly TRBD1 (6 bases). The CDR3 loop spans 13 amino acids. The germline CDR1 and CDR2 sequences are MNHEY and SMNVEV (reference sequence). Trimming pared 2 bases from V and 13 bases from J, leaving 12 bases between. Here the CDR3 DNA reads TGTGCCAGCAGTTTAGCTTATGGGGGCCCCCTCCACTTT. Amino acid sequence: CASSLAYGGPLHF.